This T cell receptor (beta chain) was captured in a study of CD8 T cells in ankylosing spondylitis. Only a few counts were recorded for this clonotype. V was clipped by 6 bases and J by 6 bases, with 20 bases between them. This CDR3 is built from 15 residues. TCRdb re-analysed the 5' RACE reads in MiXCR, keeping a single row per CDR3 protein. The sample records approximately 150,000 distinct CDR3 sequences, around two fifths being singletons. The specimen was synovial fluid, either unsorted or a sorted T cell fraction (not recorded which). This chain joins TRBV12-3 or TRBV12-4 and TRBJ1-1; no firm D call. The sequence was collected from a male donor with ankylosing spondylitis. The CDR3 sequence: CASRVSRILSAEAFF. The CDR3 bases are TGTGCCAGCAGGGTCTCCCGAATCCTAAGCGCTGAAGCTTTCTTT.